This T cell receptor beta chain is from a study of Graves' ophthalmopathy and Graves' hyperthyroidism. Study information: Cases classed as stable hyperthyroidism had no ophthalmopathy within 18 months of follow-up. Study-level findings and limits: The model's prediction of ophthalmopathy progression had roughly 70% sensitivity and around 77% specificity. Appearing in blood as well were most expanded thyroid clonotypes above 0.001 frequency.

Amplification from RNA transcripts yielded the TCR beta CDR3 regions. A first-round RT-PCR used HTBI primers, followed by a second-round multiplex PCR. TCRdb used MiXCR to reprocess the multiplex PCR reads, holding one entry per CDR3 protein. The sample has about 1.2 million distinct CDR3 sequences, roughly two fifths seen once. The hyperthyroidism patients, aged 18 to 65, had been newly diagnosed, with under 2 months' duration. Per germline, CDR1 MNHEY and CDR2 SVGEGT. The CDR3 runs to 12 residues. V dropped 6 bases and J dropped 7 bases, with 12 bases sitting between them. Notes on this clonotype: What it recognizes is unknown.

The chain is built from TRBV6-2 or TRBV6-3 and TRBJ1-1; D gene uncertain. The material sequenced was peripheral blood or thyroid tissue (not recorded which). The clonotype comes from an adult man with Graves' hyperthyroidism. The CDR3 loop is CASRHDRFEAFF. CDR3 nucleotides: TGTGCCAGCAGACACGACCGATTTGAAGCTTTCTTT.